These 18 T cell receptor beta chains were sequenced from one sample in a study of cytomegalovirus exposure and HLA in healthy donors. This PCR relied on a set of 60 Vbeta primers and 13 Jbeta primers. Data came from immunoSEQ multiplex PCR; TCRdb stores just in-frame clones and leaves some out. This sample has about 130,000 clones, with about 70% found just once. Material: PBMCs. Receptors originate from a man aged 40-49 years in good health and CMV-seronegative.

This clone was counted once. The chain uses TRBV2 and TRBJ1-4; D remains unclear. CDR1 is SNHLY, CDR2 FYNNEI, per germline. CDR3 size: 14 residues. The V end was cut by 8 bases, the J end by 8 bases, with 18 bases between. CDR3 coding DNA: TGTGCCAGCTGGTTCCCAAAAACGGGGGAAAAACTGTTTTTT. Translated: CASWFPKTGEKLFF.

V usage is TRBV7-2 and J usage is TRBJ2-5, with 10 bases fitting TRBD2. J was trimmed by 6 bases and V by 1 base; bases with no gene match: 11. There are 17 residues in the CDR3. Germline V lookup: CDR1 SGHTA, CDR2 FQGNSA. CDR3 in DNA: TGTGCCAGCAGCTTAGTTCTGAGCGGGGGGGCCGGAAAGACCCAGTACTTC. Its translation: CASSLVLSGGAGKTQYF.

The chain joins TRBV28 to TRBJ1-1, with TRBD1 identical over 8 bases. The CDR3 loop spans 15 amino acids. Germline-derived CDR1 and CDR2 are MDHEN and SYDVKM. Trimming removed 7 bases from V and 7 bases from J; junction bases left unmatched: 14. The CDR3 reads CASTLHRTGTREAFF. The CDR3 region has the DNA TGTGCCAGCACCCTGCACCGGACAGGGACCCGTGAAGCTTTCTTT.

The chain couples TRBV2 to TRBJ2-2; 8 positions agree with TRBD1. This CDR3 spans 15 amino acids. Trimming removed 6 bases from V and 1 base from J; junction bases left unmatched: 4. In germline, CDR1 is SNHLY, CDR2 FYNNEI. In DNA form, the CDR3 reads TGTGCCAGCAGGGCCGGGACAGGGAACACCGGGGAGCTGTTTTTT. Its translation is CASRAGTGNTGELFF.

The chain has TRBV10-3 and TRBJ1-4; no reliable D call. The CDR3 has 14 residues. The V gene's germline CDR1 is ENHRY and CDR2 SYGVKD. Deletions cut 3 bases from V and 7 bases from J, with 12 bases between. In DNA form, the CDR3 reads TGTGCCATCAGTGAAAATGAAGGGAGTGAAAAACTGTTTTTT. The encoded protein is CAISENEGSEKLFF.

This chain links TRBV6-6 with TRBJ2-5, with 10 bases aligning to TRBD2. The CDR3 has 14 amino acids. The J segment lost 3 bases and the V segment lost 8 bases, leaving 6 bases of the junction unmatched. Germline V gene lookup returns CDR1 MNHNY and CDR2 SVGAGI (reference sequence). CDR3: CASGGSGGKETQYF. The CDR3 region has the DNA TGTGCCAGCGGGGGTAGCGGGGGGAAAGAGACCCAGTACTTC.

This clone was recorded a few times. The CDR3 bases are TGCGCCAGCAGCCAAGTATCATCGGGGACAGGGGATCGGAATGAGCAGTTCTTC. Amino acids: CASSQVSSGTGDRNEQFF. The genes are TRBV4-1 and TRBJ2-1; 10 bases agree with TRBD1. Germline V gene lookup returns CDR1 MGHRA and CDR2 YSYEKL. CDR3 length: 18 amino acids. V was clipped by 1 base and J by 7 bases; unmatched bases: 13.

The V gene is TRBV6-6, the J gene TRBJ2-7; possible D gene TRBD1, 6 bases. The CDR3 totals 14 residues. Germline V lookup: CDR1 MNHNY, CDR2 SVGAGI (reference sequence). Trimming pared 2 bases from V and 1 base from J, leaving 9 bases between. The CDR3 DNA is TGTGCCAGCAGTTACGAGGGGGAGTCCTACGAGCAGTACTTC. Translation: CASSYEGESYEQYF.

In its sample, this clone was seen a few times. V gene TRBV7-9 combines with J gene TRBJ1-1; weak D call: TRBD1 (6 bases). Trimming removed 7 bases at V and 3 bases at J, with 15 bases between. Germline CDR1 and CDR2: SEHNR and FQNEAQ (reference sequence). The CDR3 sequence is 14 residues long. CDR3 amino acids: CASTNRVGDTEAFF. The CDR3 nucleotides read TGTGCCAGCACCAACAGGGTTGGGGACACTGAAGCTTTCTTT.

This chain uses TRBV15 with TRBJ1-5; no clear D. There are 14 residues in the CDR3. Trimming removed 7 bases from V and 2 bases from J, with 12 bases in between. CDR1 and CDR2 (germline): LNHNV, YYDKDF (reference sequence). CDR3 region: CATKPGLGNQPQHF. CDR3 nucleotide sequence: TGTGCCACCAAGCCCGGTTTGGGCAATCAGCCCCAGCATTTT.

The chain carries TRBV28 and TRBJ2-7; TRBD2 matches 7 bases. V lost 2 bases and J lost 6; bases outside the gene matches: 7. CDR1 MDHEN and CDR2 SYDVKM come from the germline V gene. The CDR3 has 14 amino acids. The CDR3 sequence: CASSLTSTGGEQYF. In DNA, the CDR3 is TGTGCCAGCAGTTTAACCTCTACGGGAGGCGAGCAGTACTTC.

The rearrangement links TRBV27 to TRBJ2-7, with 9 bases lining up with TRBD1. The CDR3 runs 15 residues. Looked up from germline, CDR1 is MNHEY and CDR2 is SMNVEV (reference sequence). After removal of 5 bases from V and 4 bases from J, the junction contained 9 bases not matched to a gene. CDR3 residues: CASSPLGTGQYEQYF. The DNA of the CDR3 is TGTGCCAGCAGTCCCCTCGGGACAGGGCAGTACGAGCAGTACTTC.

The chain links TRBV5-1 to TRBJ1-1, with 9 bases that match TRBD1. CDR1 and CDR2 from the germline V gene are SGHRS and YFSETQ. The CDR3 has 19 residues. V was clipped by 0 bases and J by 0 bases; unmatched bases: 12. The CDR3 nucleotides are TGCGCCAGCAGCTTGGGGGCAGGGACAGGGTCGGTAATGAACACTGAAGCTTTCTTT. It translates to CASSLGAGTGSVMNTEAFF.

This CDR3 is CASRNPEGTGELFF. The CDR3 DNA follows: TGTGCCAGCAGGAACCCGGAGGGCACCGGGGAGCTGTTTTTT. The V call is TRBV7-2, the J call TRBJ2-2; perhaps TRBD2 as D (6 bases). Trimming removed 6 bases from V and 4 bases from J, with 12 bases in between. CDR3 length: 14 residues. From germline, CDR1 is SGHTA and CDR2 FQGNSA. Supplemented by reference TRBV7-2 and TRBJ2-2, the full variable domain reads GAGVSQSPSNKVTEKGKDVELRCDPISGHTALYWYRQSLGQGLEFLIYFQGNSAPDKSGLPSDRFSAERTGGSVSTLTIQRTQQEDSAVYLCASRNPEGTGELFFGEGSRLTVL.

The DNA of the CDR3 is TGCGCCAGCAGGCCCGGGACAGGGGGCCGCTACGAGCAGTACTTC. It is translated as CASRPGTGGRYEQYF. This chain joins TRBV5-1 and TRBJ2-7; TRBD1 agrees at 12 bases. Germline V gene lookup returns CDR1 SGHRS and CDR2 YFSETQ. This CDR3 contains 15 residues. The trim removed 5 bases at V and 3 bases at J, leaving 6 bases unmatched.

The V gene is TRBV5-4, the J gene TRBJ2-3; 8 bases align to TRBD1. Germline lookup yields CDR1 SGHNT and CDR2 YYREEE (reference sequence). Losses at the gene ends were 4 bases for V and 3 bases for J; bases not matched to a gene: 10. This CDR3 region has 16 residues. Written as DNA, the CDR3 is TGTGCCAGCAGCGACACCGGGACAGGAAAAACAGATACGCAGTATTTT. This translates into CASSDTGTGKTDTQYF.

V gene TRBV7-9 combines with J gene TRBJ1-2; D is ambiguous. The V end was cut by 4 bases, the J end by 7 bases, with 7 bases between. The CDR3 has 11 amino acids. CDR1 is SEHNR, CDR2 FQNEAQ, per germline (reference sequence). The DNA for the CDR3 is TGTGCCAGCAGCTCCGGAGGTGGCTACACCTTC. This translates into CASSSGGGYTF.

The CDR3 DNA reads TGTGCCAGCAGGCGACAGTCAGGGGCGGGCACTGAAGCTTTCTTT. Protein product: CASRRQSGAGTEAFF. The chain joins TRBV7-2 to TRBJ1-1; D is possibly TRBD1 (6 bases). The CDR3 is 15 residues long. V was shortened by 6 bases and J by 4 bases, with 18 bases between the two germline ends. The germline V gene has CDR1 SGHTA and CDR2 FQGNSA.